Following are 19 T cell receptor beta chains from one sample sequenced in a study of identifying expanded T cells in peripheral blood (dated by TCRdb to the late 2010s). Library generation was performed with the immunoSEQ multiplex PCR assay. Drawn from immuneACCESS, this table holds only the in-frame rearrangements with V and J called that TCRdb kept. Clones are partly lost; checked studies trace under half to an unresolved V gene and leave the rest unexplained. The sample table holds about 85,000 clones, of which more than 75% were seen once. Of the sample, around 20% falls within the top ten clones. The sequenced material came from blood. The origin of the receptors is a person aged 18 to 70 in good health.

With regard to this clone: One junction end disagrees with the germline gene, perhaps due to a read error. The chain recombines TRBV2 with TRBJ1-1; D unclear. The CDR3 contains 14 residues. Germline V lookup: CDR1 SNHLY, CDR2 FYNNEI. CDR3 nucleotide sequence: TGTGCCAGCATTTTACCGCCGGACCCCTCTGAGGCTTTCTTT. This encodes CASILPPDPSEAFF.

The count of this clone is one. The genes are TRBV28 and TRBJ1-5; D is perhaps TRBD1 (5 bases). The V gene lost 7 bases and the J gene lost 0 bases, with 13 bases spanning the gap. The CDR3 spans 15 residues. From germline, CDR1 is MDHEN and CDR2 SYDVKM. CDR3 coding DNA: TGTGCCAGCAACATCGGGGGGAATAGCAATCAGCCCCAGCATTTT. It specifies CASNIGGNSNQPQHF.

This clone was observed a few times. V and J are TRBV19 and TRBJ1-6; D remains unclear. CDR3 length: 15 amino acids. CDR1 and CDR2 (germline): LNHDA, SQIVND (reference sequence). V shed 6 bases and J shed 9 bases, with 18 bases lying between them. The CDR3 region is CASSPAGLMGSPLHF. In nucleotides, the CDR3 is TGTGCCAGTAGCCCCGCCGGGCTCATGGGTTCACCCCTCCACTTT.

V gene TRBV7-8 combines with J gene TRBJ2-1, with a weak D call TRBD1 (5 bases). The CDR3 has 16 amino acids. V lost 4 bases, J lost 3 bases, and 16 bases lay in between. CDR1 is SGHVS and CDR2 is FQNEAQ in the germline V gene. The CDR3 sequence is CASSSPRAGFYNEQFF. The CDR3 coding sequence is TGTGCCAGCAGCTCCCCCCGGGCAGGGTTCTACAATGAGCAGTTCTTC.

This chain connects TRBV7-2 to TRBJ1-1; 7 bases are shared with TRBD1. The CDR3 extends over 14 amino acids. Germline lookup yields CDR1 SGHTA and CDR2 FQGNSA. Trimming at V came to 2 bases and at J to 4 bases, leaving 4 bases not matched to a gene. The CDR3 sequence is CASSLRGLGTEAFF. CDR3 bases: TGTGCCAGCAGCTTAAGGGGGCTGGGCACTGAAGCTTTCTTT.

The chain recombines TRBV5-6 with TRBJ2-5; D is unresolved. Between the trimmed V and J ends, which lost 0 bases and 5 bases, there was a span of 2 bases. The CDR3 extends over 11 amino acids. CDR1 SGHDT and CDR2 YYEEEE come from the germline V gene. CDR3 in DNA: TGTGCCAGCAGCTTGGAGGAGACCCAGTACTTC. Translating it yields CASSLEETQYF. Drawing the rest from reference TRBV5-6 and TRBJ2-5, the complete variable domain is DAGVTQSPTHLIKTRGQQVTLRCSPKSGHDTVSWYQQALGQGPQFIFQYYEEEERQRGNFPDRFSGHQFPNYSSELNVNALLLGDSALYLCASSLEETQYFGPGTRLLVL.

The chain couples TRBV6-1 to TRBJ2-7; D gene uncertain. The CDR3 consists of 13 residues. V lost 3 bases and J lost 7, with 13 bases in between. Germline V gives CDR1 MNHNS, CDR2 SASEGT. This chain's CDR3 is CASSDMGAREQYF. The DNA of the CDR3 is TGTGCCAGCAGTGATATGGGCGCGAGGGAGCAGTACTTC.

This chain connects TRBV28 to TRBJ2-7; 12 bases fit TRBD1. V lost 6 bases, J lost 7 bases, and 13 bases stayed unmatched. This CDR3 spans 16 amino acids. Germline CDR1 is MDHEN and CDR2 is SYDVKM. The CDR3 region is CASSAGTGGATWEQYF. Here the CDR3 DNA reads TGTGCCAGCAGCGCCGGGACAGGGGGCGCGACATGGGAGCAGTACTTC.

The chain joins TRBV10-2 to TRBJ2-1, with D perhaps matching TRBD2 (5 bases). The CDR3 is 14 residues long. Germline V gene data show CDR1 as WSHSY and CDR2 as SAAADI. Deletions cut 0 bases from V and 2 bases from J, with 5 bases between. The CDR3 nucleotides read TGCGCCAGCAGTGAGTCGGGAGCCTACAATGAGCAGTTCTTC. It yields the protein CASSESGAYNEQFF.

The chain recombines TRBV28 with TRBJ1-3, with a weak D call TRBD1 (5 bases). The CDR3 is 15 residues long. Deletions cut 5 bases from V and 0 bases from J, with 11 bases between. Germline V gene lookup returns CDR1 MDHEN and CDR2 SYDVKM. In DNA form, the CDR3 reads TGTGCCAGCAGTCTTTCAGGGAGCTCTGGAAACACCATATATTTT. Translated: CASSLSGSSGNTIYF.

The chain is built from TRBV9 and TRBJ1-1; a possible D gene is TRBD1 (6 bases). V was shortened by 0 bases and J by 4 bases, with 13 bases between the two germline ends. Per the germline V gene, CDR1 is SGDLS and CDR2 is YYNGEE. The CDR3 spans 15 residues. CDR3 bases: TGTGCCAGCAGCGTAGTCTCAGGGGCATTCACTGAAGCTTTCTTT. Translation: CASSVVSGAFTEAFF.

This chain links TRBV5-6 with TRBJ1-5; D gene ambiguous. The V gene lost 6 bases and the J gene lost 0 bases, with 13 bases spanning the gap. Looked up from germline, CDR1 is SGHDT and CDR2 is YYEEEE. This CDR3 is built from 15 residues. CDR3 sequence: CASTAREGSNQPQHF. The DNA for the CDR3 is TGTGCCAGCACCGCACGGGAGGGTAGCAATCAGCCCCAGCATTTT.

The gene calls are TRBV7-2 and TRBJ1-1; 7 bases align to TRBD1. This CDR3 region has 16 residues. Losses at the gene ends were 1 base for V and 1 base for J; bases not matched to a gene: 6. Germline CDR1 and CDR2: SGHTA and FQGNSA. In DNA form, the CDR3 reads TGTGCCAGCAGCTTAGAAGGGGCAGGGGGGAACACTGAAGCTTTCTTT. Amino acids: CASSLEGAGGNTEAFF.

Here the CDR3 DNA reads TGTGCCAGCTCACCACCCGTGTGGGGGGACCAAGAGACCCAGTACTTC. It encodes CASSPPVWGDQETQYF. The rearrangement joins TRBV18 to TRBJ2-5; D perhaps matches TRBD2 (6 bases). Trimming took off 0 bases at V and 0 bases at J, with 11 bases between the two ends. This CDR3 has 16 residues. Germline values: CDR1 KGHSH, CDR2 LQKENI.

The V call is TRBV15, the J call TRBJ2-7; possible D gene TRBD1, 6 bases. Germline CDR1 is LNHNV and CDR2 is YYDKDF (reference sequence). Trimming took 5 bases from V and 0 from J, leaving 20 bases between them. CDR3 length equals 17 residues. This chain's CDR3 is CATSARVRQDLSYEQYF. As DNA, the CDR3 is TGTGCCACCAGCGCAAGAGTACGACAGGACCTCTCCTACGAGCAGTACTTC.

This CDR3 is CAISESSGGYTGELFF. The CDR3 region has the DNA TGTGCCATCAGTGAATCCAGCGGGGGCTACACCGGGGAGCTGTTTTTT. The V gene is TRBV10-3, the J gene TRBJ2-2; TRBD2 matches at 8 bases. The V and J ends lost 3 bases and 3 bases, in that order; junction bases with no gene match: 6. Looked up from germline, CDR1 is ENHRY and CDR2 is SYGVKD. This CDR3 region has 16 residues.

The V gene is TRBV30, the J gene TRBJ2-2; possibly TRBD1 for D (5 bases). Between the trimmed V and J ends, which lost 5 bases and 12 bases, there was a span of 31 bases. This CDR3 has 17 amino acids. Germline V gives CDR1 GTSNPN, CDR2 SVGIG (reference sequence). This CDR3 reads CAWFVAGRGLAPGQLFF. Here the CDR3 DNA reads TGTGCCTGGTTCGTCGCAGGGCGAGGATTGGCGCCGGGCCAGCTGTTTTTT. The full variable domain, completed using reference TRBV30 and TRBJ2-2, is SQTIHQWPATLVQPVGSPLSLECTVEGTSNPNLYWYRQAAGRGLQLLFYSVGIGQISSEVPQNLSASRPQDRQFILSSKKLLLSDSGFYLCAWFVAGRGLAPGQLFFGEGSRLTVL.

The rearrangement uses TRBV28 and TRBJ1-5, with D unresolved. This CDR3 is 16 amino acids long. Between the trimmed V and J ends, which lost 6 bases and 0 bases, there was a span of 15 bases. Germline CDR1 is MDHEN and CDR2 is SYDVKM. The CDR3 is CASSSFGITSNQPQHF. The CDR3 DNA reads TGTGCCAGCAGCTCCTTTGGAATAACTAGCAATCAGCCCCAGCATTTT.

The CDR3 nucleotides read TGCGCCAGCAGCCCTGGACAGGGGGACTATGGCTACACCTTC. Its translation: CASSPGQGDYGYTF. V and J are TRBV5-1 and TRBJ1-2; the match to TRBD1 covers 10 bases. Germline lookup yields CDR1 SGHRS and CDR2 YFSETQ. CDR3 length equals 14 residues. V dropped 4 bases and J dropped 3; count of bases not matched to a gene: 3.